This T cell receptor (beta chain) was observed in a study of lymphopenia after photon versus proton radiotherapy. Germline lookup yields CDR1 SGHDT and CDR2 YYEEEE. The V and J ends lost 1 base and 1 base respectively, with 20 bases between them. CDR3 length: 18 residues. Produced via immunoSEQ multiplex PCR; TCRdb's table is partial and in-frame only. Of roughly 18,000 clones in the sample, 92% were seen once. The chain links TRBV5-6 to TRBJ1-2, with a tentative D call TRBD1 (6 bases). The source is a woman aged 40 to 50 with cholangiocarcinoma. The sample consisted of peripheral blood, taken from a patient treated with photon-based radiotherapy. The CDR3 loop is CASSLPTIGQSINYGYTF. Written as DNA, the CDR3 is TGTGCCAGCAGCTTGCCCACGATTGGACAGTCTATTAACTATGGCTACACCTTC. Drawing the rest from reference TRBV5-6 and TRBJ1-2, the complete variable domain is DAGVTQSPTHLIKTRGQQVTLRCSPKSGHDTVSWYQQALGQGPQFIFQYYEEEERQRGNFPDRFSGHQFPNYSSELNVNALLLGDSALYLCASSLPTIGQSINYGYTFGSGTRLTVV.